What follows are 27 T cell receptor beta chains derived from one specimen sequenced in a study of control samples from healthy donors and cancer patients. This table comes from immunoSEQ multiplex PCR, and its TCRdb copy is limited to in-frame clones, with some not included. Of 150,000 to 200,000 clones listed, roughly 92% are singletons. Sequencing input: blood. These receptors were taken from a woman aged 25 to 45 in good health.

The chain uses TRBV7-2 and TRBJ2-1; 8 positions match TRBD2. The J segment lost 6 bases and the V segment lost 6 bases, leaving 4 bases of the junction unmatched. This CDR3 is 13 amino acids long. The germline gives CDR1 SGHTA, CDR2 FQGNSA. CDR3 in amino acids: CASSGLAINEQFF. The DNA of the CDR3 is TGTGCCAGCAGTGGACTAGCTATCAATGAGCAGTTCTTC. Full variable domain (missing parts from reference TRBV7-2 and TRBJ2-1): GAGVSQSPSNKVTEKGKDVELRCDPISGHTALYWYRQSLGQGLEFLIYFQGNSAPDKSGLPSDRFSAERTGGSVSTLTIQRTQQEDSAVYLCASSGLAINEQFFGPGTRLTVL.

The rearrangement uses TRBV19 and TRBJ1-3, with D uncertain. The CDR3 length is 16 residues. Deletions cut 4 bases from V and 1 base from J, with 14 bases between. Germline V gene sequence: CDR1 LNHDA, CDR2 SQIVND (reference sequence). DNA of the CDR3: TGTGCCAGTAGTACTCCCGGCGAAGCGTCTGGAAACACCATATATTTT. It is translated as CASSTPGEASGNTIYF.

The rearrangement joins TRBV7-3 to TRBJ1-3; no firm D call. The CDR3 covers 15 residues. Trimming removed 2 bases from V and 3 bases from J, with 11 bases in between. Germline CDR1 reads SGHTA; CDR2 reads FQGTGA. The CDR3 sequence: CASSLEAAGGNTIYF. The DNA for the CDR3 is TGTGCCAGCAGCTTAGAGGCCGCGGGTGGAAACACCATATATTTT.

The V and J genes are TRBV29-1 and TRBJ1-3; D call uncertain. CDR3 length: 16 amino acids. Trimming shortened V by 6 bases and J by 2 bases, and 20 bases separated the two germline ends. In germline, CDR1 is SQVTM, CDR2 ANQGSEA. CDR3 protein: CSVLSSRSGTGNTIYF. The DNA of the CDR3 is TGCAGCGTCTTGAGTTCCAGATCGGGAACTGGAAACACCATATATTTT. Drawing the rest from reference TRBV29-1 and TRBJ1-3, the complete variable domain is SAVISQKPSRDICQRGTSLTIQCQVDSQVTMMFWYRQQPGQSLTLIATANQGSEATYESGFVIDKFPISRPNLTFSTLTVSNMSPEDSSIYLCSVLSSRSGTGNTIYFGEGSWLTVV.

This sequence joins TRBV27 and TRBJ2-4; 7 bases are a match to TRBD2. The CDR3 length is 16 residues. CDR1 and CDR2 (germline): MNHEY, SMNVEV (reference sequence). The junction had 2 bases not matched to a gene; V was cut back by 0 bases and J by 0 bases. CDR3 sequence (DNA): TGTGCCAGCAGTTTATCAGCGGGAATAGCCAAAAACATTCAGTACTTC. This translates into CASSLSAGIAKNIQYF.

The V gene is TRBV20-1, the J gene TRBJ2-7; 9 nucleotides agree with TRBD1. J was trimmed by 2 bases and V by 3 bases; bases with no gene match: 11. Germline CDR1 and CDR2: DFQATT and SNEGSKA (reference sequence). The CDR3 has 16 residues. CDR3 sequence reads: CSASRGQDRGTYEQYF. The CDR3 DNA sequence: TGCAGTGCTAGTCGGGGGCAGGACAGGGGAACCTACGAGCAGTACTTC.

The chain links TRBV27 to TRBJ2-7, with D possibly being TRBD1 (6 bases). Looked up from germline, CDR1 is MNHEY and CDR2 is SMNVEV (reference sequence). Deletions cut 5 bases from V and 2 bases from J, with 10 bases between. The CDR3 consists of 13 residues. The CDR3 DNA is TGTGCCAGCAGTGCAACAGGGCCCTACGAGCAGTACTTC. Residues: CASSATGPYEQYF.

This rearrangement joins TRBV6-4 to TRBJ2-3, with a tentative D call TRBD2 (6 bases). Per the germline V gene, CDR1 is MRHNA and CDR2 is SNTAGT. The V gene lost 3 bases and the J gene lost 3 bases, with 13 bases spanning the gap. CDR3 length: 15 amino acids. CDR3: CASSDTGASTDTQYF. CDR3 nucleotides: TGTGCCAGCAGTGATACGGGAGCGAGTACAGATACGCAGTATTTT.

V and J are TRBV5-6 and TRBJ2-2, with D hard to call. The CDR3 contains 15 residues. The germline V gene has CDR1 SGHDT and CDR2 YYEEEE. V lost 4 bases to trimming and J lost 6 bases, with 16 bases between them. For the CDR3, the DNA is TGTGCCAGCAGCGATGCCCCGTATAGGCCCGGGGAGCTGTTTTTT. Protein: CASSDAPYRPGELFF.

The gene calls are TRBV5-1 and TRBJ2-3; D is unresolved. The CDR3 is made up of 12 amino acids. The germline V and J ends were trimmed by 0 bases and 5 bases, with 4 bases remaining between them. In germline, CDR1 is SGHRS, CDR2 YFSETQ. The CDR3 protein is CASSLDLDTQYF. CDR3 DNA: TGCGCCAGCAGCTTGGATCTAGATACGCAGTATTTT.

This clone appeared once. V is TRBV27 and J is TRBJ1-1; tentatively, D is TRBD1 (6 bases). The CDR3 has 14 residues. V was clipped by 5 bases and J by 0 bases, with 10 bases between them. Germline CDR1 reads MNHEY; CDR2 reads SMNVEV (reference sequence). The chain's CDR3 is CASSQTGMNTEAFF. In DNA, the CDR3 is TGTGCCAGCAGTCAAACAGGGATGAACACTGAAGCTTTCTTT.

The chain has TRBV5-1 and TRBJ2-3; TRBD2 is a possible D gene (6 bases). This CDR3 region has 13 residues. With 3 bases removed from V and 1 base from J, the gap between germline ends came to 6 bases. The germline V gene encodes CDR1 SGHRS and CDR2 YFSETQ. The CDR3 here is CASSWGGTDTQYF. Here the CDR3 DNA reads TGCGCCAGCAGCTGGGGGGGCACAGATACGCAGTATTTT.

V usage is TRBV7-3 and J usage is TRBJ1-1; the match to TRBD1 covers 8 bases. V gave up 2 bases and J gave up 2 bases; unmatched junction bases: 4. Germline V gene data show CDR1 as SGHTA and CDR2 as FQGTGA. This CDR3 contains 15 residues. The CDR3 DNA reads as TGTGCCAGCAGCTTACAGGGGGCTGGAAACACTGAAGCTTTCTTT. Residues: CASSLQGAGNTEAFF.

The J gene is TRBJ2-3, the V gene TRBV28; a weak D match, TRBD1 (5 bases). Germline V lookup: CDR1 MDHEN, CDR2 SYDVKM. This CDR3 contains 16 residues. V lost 6 bases and J lost 6, with 22 bases in between. The CDR3 region has the DNA TGTGCCAGCAGCCTCTGGACAAATACTATGAGGGATACGCAGTATTTT. It yields the protein CASSLWTNTMRDTQYF.

CDR3 coding DNA: TGTGCCAGCAGCTTGTTGGATCAGCCCCAGCATTTT. Encoded protein: CASSLLDQPQHF. V is TRBV5-6 and J is TRBJ1-5; D unclear. The V end was cut by 1 base, the J end by 5 bases, with 4 bases between. The germline V gene has CDR1 SGHDT and CDR2 YYEEEE. The CDR3 runs to 12 residues.

This clone was found once. The V call is TRBV27, the J call TRBJ2-1; 12 nucleotides align to TRBD2. The CDR3 contains 17 residues. Germline assignment: CDR1 MNHEY and CDR2 SMNVEV (reference sequence). V gave up 4 bases and J gave up 7 bases; unmatched junction bases: 11. CDR3 sequence: CASSSGLAGNRWNEQFF. The DNA for the CDR3 is TGTGCCAGCAGTTCCGGACTAGCGGGAAACAGGTGGAATGAGCAGTTCTTC.

The count of this clone is one. The chain joins TRBV27 to TRBJ1-5; D might be TRBD1 (5 bases). CDR1 and CDR2 from the germline V gene are MNHEY and SMNVEV (reference sequence). The V and J ends lost 3 bases and 3 bases respectively, with 9 bases between them. The CDR3 length is 14 residues. The CDR3 DNA is TGTGCCAGCAGTTTCTCGGGGCTCAATCAGCCCCAGCATTTT. Encoded protein: CASSFSGLNQPQHF.

The chain carries TRBV5-8 and TRBJ1-4; D is perhaps TRBD1 (6 bases). The CDR3 has 14 residues. Trimming removed 1 base from V and 4 bases from J, with 8 bases in between. Germline V gene lookup returns CDR1 SGHTS and CDR2 YDEGEE. The CDR3 region is CASSLTGHNEKLFF. Here the CDR3 DNA reads TGTGCCAGCAGCTTGACAGGGCATAATGAAAAACTGTTTTTT.

This clone was found once. V is TRBV9 and J is TRBJ2-5; D ambiguous. The CDR3 runs to 14 residues. Germline V gives CDR1 SGDLS, CDR2 YYNGEE. V lost 0 bases and J lost 5, with 11 bases in between. CDR3 amino acids: CASSVDGSLETQYF. As DNA, the CDR3 is TGTGCCAGCAGCGTAGATGGCAGTTTGGAGACCCAGTACTTC.

The rearrangement links TRBV7-2 to TRBJ1-5, with D uncertain. This CDR3 is 15 amino acids long. V was pared by 1 base and J by 2 bases, with 9 bases between. The germline CDR1 and CDR2 sequences are SGHTA and FQGNSA. The CDR3 protein is CASSLGWTGNQPQHF. In nucleotides, the CDR3 is TGTGCCAGCAGCTTAGGGTGGACGGGCAATCAGCCCCAGCATTTT.

This chain links TRBV27 with TRBJ2-7; D is possibly TRBD2 (6 bases). Germline V gene data show CDR1 as MNHEY and CDR2 as SMNVEV (reference sequence). The CDR3 is 12 amino acids. The V gene lost 8 bases and the J gene lost 3 bases, with 11 bases spanning the gap. The chain's CDR3 is CASGPGDYEQYF. The DNA of the CDR3 is TGTGCCAGCGGGCCGGGGGACTACGAGCAGTACTTC.

The chain employs TRBV4-1 and TRBJ1-5; possibly TRBD1 for D (5 bases). Trimming cost V 1 base and J 7 bases, with 20 bases left between them. CDR1 and CDR2 (germline): MGHRA, YSYEKL. The CDR3 runs to 17 residues. The CDR3 nucleotides read TGCGCCAGCAGCCAAGCCGAACTTGGGGGTAATTTACAGCCCCAGCATTTT. Translated: CASSQAELGGNLQPQHF.

The chain links TRBV7-6 to TRBJ2-2, with D unclear. Germline V gives CDR1 SGHVS, CDR2 FNYEAQ. Trimming cost V 5 bases and J 0 bases, with 13 bases left between them. This CDR3 has 16 residues. CDR3 bases: TGTGCCAGCAGCCCCCTCGGCTATTCGAACACCGGGGAGCTGTTTTTT. It is translated as CASSPLGYSNTGELFF. Using reference TRBV7-6 and TRBJ2-2 for the parts outside the CDR3, the full variable domain is GAGVSQSPRYKVTKRGQDVALRCDPISGHVSLYWYRQALGQGPEFLTYFNYEAQQDKSGLPNDRFSAERPEGSISTLTIQRTEQRDSAMYRCASSPLGYSNTGELFFGEGSRLTVL.

In DNA form, the CDR3 reads TGTGCCAGCAGTCCCGAGGGGGGCTCCTACGAGCAGTACTTC. Amino acid sequence: CASSPEGGSYEQYF. The chain links TRBV28 to TRBJ2-7; D may match TRBD1 or TRBD2 (6 bases each). Trimming stripped 5 bases from V and 0 bases from J, with 11 bases between. This CDR3 is built from 14 residues. From germline, CDR1 is MDHEN and CDR2 SYDVKM.

The V call is TRBV4-1, the J call TRBJ1-5; D is perhaps TRBD1 (5 bases). CDR3 length: 15 amino acids. V was shortened by 0 bases and J by 6 bases, with 12 bases between the two germline ends. The germline V gene has CDR1 MGHRA and CDR2 YSYEKL. CDR3 region: CASSQDDGGSQPQHF. The CDR3 nucleotides read TGCGCCAGCAGCCAAGATGACGGGGGGAGTCAGCCCCAGCATTTT.

The chain has TRBV2 and TRBJ1-1; TRBD1 matches at 8 bases. This CDR3 spans 13 amino acids. Germline CDR1 is SNHLY and CDR2 is FYNNEI. Losses at the gene ends were 4 bases for V and 4 bases for J; bases not matched to a gene: 2. Here the CDR3 reads CASSVTGATEAFF. The CDR3 DNA follows: TGTGCCAGCAGTGTGACAGGGGCCACTGAAGCTTTCTTT.

V is TRBV30 and J is TRBJ2-6, with D perhaps given as TRBD1 or TRBD2 (5 bases each). This CDR3 is built from 16 residues. The V and J ends lost 0 bases and 4 bases respectively, with 13 bases between them. Germline loops: CDR1 GTSNPN, CDR2 SVGIG (reference sequence). The CDR3 coding sequence is TGTGCCTGGAGTGTAATCAAGGGGAGCGGGGCCAACGTCCTGACTTTC. It yields the protein CAWSVIKGSGANVLTF.